These 18 T cell receptor beta chains came from one sample sequenced in a study of cytomegalovirus exposure and HLA in healthy donors. PCR primers comprised 60 Vbeta and 13 Jbeta primers. Sequencing was performed with immunoSEQ multiplex PCR; in TCRdb, only in-frame clones are kept and a portion is missing. The table includes about 160,000 clones, 75% to 80% detected once. Material: PBMCs. The source is a woman aged 50 to 60 in good health and CMV-seropositive.

This chain connects TRBV18 to TRBJ1-1; TRBD1 agrees at 9 bases. The CDR3 loop spans 16 amino acids. V trimming: 3 bases; J trimming: 4 bases; junction bases outside the gene matches: 9. Per the germline V gene, CDR1 is KGHSH and CDR2 is LQKENI. CDR3 sequence (DNA): TGTGCCAGCTCACCTTTTGCTTTGACAGGGGGCACTGAAGCTTTCTTT. Protein: CASSPFALTGGTEAFF. Together with reference TRBV18 and TRBJ1-1, the CDR3 gives the full variable domain: NAGVMQNPRHLVRRRGQEARLRCSPMKGHSHVYWYRQLPEEGLKFMVYLQKENIIDESGMPKERFSAEFPKEGPSILRIQQVVRGDSAAYFCASSPFALTGGTEAFFGQGTRLTVV.

V gene TRBV28 combines with J gene TRBJ2-7; D is undetermined. The V end lost 6 bases, the J end lost 2 bases, and 11 bases lay between the germline ends. Germline-derived CDR1 and CDR2 are MDHEN and SYDVKM. The CDR3 extends over 13 amino acids. The CDR3 region has the DNA TGTGCCAGCAGCCCTCTAGGTCCCTACGAGCAGTACTTC. It encodes CASSPLGPYEQYF.

This clone was detected ten times or more. The chain joins TRBV2 to TRBJ1-2; D remains ambiguous. The CDR3 is made up of 13 amino acids. Germline CDR1 and CDR2: SNHLY and FYNNEI. The V end was cut by 3 bases, the J end by 4 bases, with 9 bases between. The CDR3 region is CASSDVAAYGYTF. The DNA for the CDR3 is TGTGCCAGCAGTGACGTGGCTGCCTATGGCTACACCTTC.

This clone was seen once. This sequence joins TRBV5-1 and TRBJ2-7; TRBD2 matches 11 bases. Trimming removed 3 bases from V and 0 bases from J; junction bases left unmatched: 2. This CDR3 has 15 amino acids. Germline lookup yields CDR1 SGHRS and CDR2 YFSETQ. CDR3 amino acids: CASSSGLAVSYEQYF. CDR3 in DNA: TGCGCCAGCAGCTCGGGACTAGCGGTCTCCTACGAGCAGTACTTC. The full variable domain, its missing parts supplied by reference TRBV5-1 and TRBJ2-7, is KAGVTQTPRYLIKTRGQQVTLSCSPISGHRSVSWYQQTPGQGLQFLFEYFSETQRNKGNFPGRFSGRQFSNSRSEMNVSTLELGDSALYLCASSSGLAVSYEQYFGPGTRLTVT.

A few counts support this clone. The V gene is TRBV6-1, the J gene TRBJ2-3, with 7 nucleotides matching TRBD2. J was trimmed by 2 bases and V by 4 bases; bases with no gene match: 12. CDR1 is MNHNS and CDR2 is SASEGT in the germline V gene. This CDR3 is built from 17 residues. DNA for the CDR3: TGTGCCAGCAGTGCTTACCCCCGACTAGCATACACAGATACGCAGTATTTT. Translation: CASSAYPRLAYTDTQYF.

The J gene is TRBJ2-3, the V gene TRBV7-6; 9 nucleotides line up with TRBD1. CDR3 size: 16 residues. CDR1 and CDR2 (germline): SGHVS, FNYEAQ. The V gene end was trimmed by 3 bases and the J gene end by 4 bases; junction bases not matched to a gene: 8. DNA of the CDR3: TGTGCCAGCAGCTTGGGGTTCGGACAGGGGTCAGATACGCAGTATTTT. This sequence encodes CASSLGFGQGSDTQYF.

The chain links TRBV28 to TRBJ2-7; D is possibly TRBD2 (6 bases). From germline, CDR1 is MDHEN and CDR2 SYDVKM. The V gene lost 4 bases and the J gene lost 3 bases, with 19 bases spanning the gap. The CDR3 covers 16 residues. CDR3 nucleotide sequence: TGTGCCAGCAGTTCTAGCGAGTCCCTCCCTCTCTACGAGCAGTACTTC. This sequence encodes CASSSSESLPLYEQYF.

The chain joins TRBV4-3 to TRBJ2-1, with D perhaps matching TRBD2 (6 bases). CDR1 is LGHNA and CDR2 is YSLEER in the germline V gene. Between the trimmed V and J ends, which lost 0 bases and 0 bases, there was a span of 12 bases. The CDR3 contains 17 residues. Here the CDR3 DNA reads TGCGCCAGCAGCCAAGAAGTCGCGGGGAGCTCCTACAATGAGCAGTTCTTC. Translating it yields CASSQEVAGSSYNEQFF.

The chain has TRBV6-1 and TRBJ1-5; TRBD1 matches at 8 bases. CDR3 length: 15 amino acids. Germline assignment: CDR1 MNHNS and CDR2 SASEGT. J lost 6 bases, V lost 4 bases, and 8 bases had no gene match. DNA for the CDR3: TGTGCCAGCAGTGGTAGGATACAGGGGGGTCAGCCCCAGCATTTT. This translates into CASSGRIQGGQPQHF.

The gene calls are TRBV6-1 and TRBJ1-2, with a possible D match to TRBD1 (6 bases). V gave up 1 base and J gave up 5 bases, with 14 bases separating them. The CDR3 length is 15 residues. Germline V gene lookup returns CDR1 MNHNS and CDR2 SASEGT. CDR3 region: CASSEDPGTFYGYTF. The CDR3 nucleotides are TGTGCCAGCAGTGAAGACCCCGGGACATTTTATGGCTACACCTTC.

This clone was seen at least ten times. The rearrangement joins TRBV15 to TRBJ2-1; D unclear. Germline V gives CDR1 LNHNV, CDR2 YYDKDF (reference sequence). Trimming removed 3 bases from V and 0 bases from J, with 12 bases in between. This CDR3 is 16 amino acids long. CDR3 region: CATSRRRESSYNEQFF. Here the CDR3 DNA reads TGTGCCACCAGCAGGAGGCGCGAAAGCTCCTACAATGAGCAGTTCTTC.

J is TRBJ2-5 and V is TRBV5-5; tentative D call: TRBD1 (5 bases). The germline V and J ends were trimmed by 2 bases and 1 base, with 12 bases remaining between them. CDR1 SGHKS and CDR2 YYEKEE come from the germline V gene (reference sequence). CDR3 length equals 15 residues. Here the CDR3 reads CASSFFRDSQETQYF. In nucleotides, the CDR3 is TGTGCCAGCAGCTTCTTTCGCGACAGCCAAGAGACCCAGTACTTC.

The chain has TRBV4-1 and TRBJ2-7, with TRBD1 matching 9 bases. Germline CDR1 and CDR2: MGHRA and YSYEKL. CDR3 length equals 16 residues. Germline trimming cut 2 bases from V and 2 bases from J; bases unmatched to any gene: 7. The DNA for the CDR3 is TGCGCCAGCAGCCAATTTCCGGGACAGGGAGCCTACGAGCAGTACTTC. This sequence encodes CASSQFPGQGAYEQYF.

The chain has TRBV5-1 and TRBJ2-3, with TRBD2 matching 9 bases. Unmatched junction bases numbered 8, after V lost 0 bases and J lost 6 bases. This CDR3 has 16 amino acids. CDR1 and CDR2 (germline): SGHRS, YFSETQ. CDR3 sequence reads: CASSLGTGTSYDTQYF. The DNA of the CDR3 is TGCGCCAGCAGCTTGGGGACCGGGACTAGCTACGATACGCAGTATTTT.

The rearrangement uses TRBV28 and TRBJ1-4, with TRBD1 matching over 7 bases. Trimming at V came to 6 bases and at J to 5 bases, leaving 0 bases not matched to a gene. Germline CDR1 is MDHEN and CDR2 is SYDVKM. CDR3 size: 12 residues. The CDR3: CASRQGNEKLFF. As DNA, the CDR3 is TGTGCCAGCAGACAGGGGAATGAAAAACTGTTTTTT.

This chain connects TRBV19 to TRBJ1-5, with 7 positions matching TRBD1. Trimming cost V 2 bases and J 5 bases; bases outside gene matches: 15. The germline gives CDR1 LNHDA, CDR2 SQIVND (reference sequence). This CDR3 spans 18 amino acids. The CDR3 nucleotides read TGTGCCAGTAGTATACGAGACAGGGCCTCGCTTGATTATCAGCCCCAGCATTTT. Its protein product is CASSIRDRASLDYQPQHF.

The rearrangement uses TRBV19 and TRBJ2-1; tentatively, D is TRBD1 (6 bases). The CDR3 spans 13 residues. CDR1 LNHDA and CDR2 SQIVND come from the germline V gene (reference sequence). Trimming pared 4 bases from V and 9 bases from J, leaving 13 bases between. CDR3 DNA sequence: TGTGCCAGTAGTAGTGGGGGACACACTGAGCAGTTCTTC. Its protein is CASSSGGHTEQFF.

The table lists this clone with a few counts. The V and J genes are TRBV9 and TRBJ1-1, with TRBD1 as a possible D gene (6 bases). Trimming left V 3 bases short and J 2 bases short, with 8 bases between. The CDR3 is made up of 13 amino acids. Per germline, CDR1 SGDLS and CDR2 YYNGEE. The CDR3 loop reads CASSGGGNTEAFF. For the CDR3, the DNA is TGTGCCAGCAGCGGAGGGGGTAACACTGAAGCTTTCTTT. The full variable domain, in which reference TRBV9 and TRBJ1-1 provide the parts outside the CDR3, is DSGVTQTPKHLITATGQRVTLRCSPRSGDLSVYWYQQSLDQGLQFLIQYYNGEERAKGNILERFSAQQFPDLHSELNLSSLELGDSALYFCASSGGGNTEAFFGQGTRLTVV.